Below, 24 T cell receptor beta chains from the same sample are listed, as sequenced in a study of T cells after yellow fever vaccination. One entry per CDR3 protein, called by TCRdb with MiXCR from the 5' RACE reads. The table records around 530,000 distinct CDR3 sequences, around 16% of them present only once. Sample: PBMCs, taken around 5 days after the first yellow fever vaccination. These receptor sequences come from a man aged 18 to 29 who received the YFV17D yellow fever vaccine.

V usage is TRBV18 and J usage is TRBJ2-1; D remains ambiguous. The CDR3 consists of 13 residues. Germline V gives CDR1 KGHSH, CDR2 LQKENI. The germline V and J ends were trimmed by 5 bases and 5 bases, with 10 bases remaining between them. CDR3 in amino acids: CASSDRPHNEQFF. The CDR3 coding sequence is TGTGCCAGCTCAGATCGGCCCCACAATGAGCAGTTCTTC.

This clonotype came up a few times. This chain uses TRBV5-1 with TRBJ2-7; D possibly uses TRBD1 or TRBD2 (7 bases each). CDR1 and CDR2 from the germline V gene are SGHRS and YFSETQ. The CDR3 contains 15 residues. V lost 5 bases and J lost 3, with 18 bases in between. The CDR3 region is CASRRDSGTYYEQYF. The CDR3 DNA sequence: TGCGCCAGCAGACGGGACAGCGGGACGTACTACGAGCAGTACTTC.

This CDR3 is CASSLWTVSTDTQYF. The CDR3 DNA follows: TGTGCCAGCAGCTTGTGGACGGTTAGCACAGATACGCAGTATTTT. V and J are TRBV5-4 and TRBJ2-3; D is unclear. V lost 1 base, J lost 0 bases, and 9 bases lay in between. The germline gives CDR1 SGHNT, CDR2 YYREEE (reference sequence). CDR3 length equals 15 residues.

CDR3 sequence (DNA): TGCAGTGCTAGTGGCAGGGACTACGAGCAGTACTTC. Translating gives CSASGRDYEQYF. The chain joins TRBV20-1 to TRBJ2-7; the D gene is possibly TRBD1 (5 bases). Trimming took off 3 bases at V and 3 bases at J, with 9 bases between the two ends. Germline CDR1 DFQATT, CDR2 SNEGSKA (reference sequence). CDR3 length equals 12 residues.

V is TRBV3-1 and J is TRBJ2-2; D is uncertain. In germline, CDR1 is LGHDT, CDR2 YNNKEL (reference sequence). The CDR3 covers 18 residues. V was shortened by 10 bases and J by 3 bases, with 27 bases between the two germline ends. The CDR3 is CAISLSVSSPTHTGELFF. The CDR3 DNA sequence: TGTGCCATCAGTTTATCCGTCTCATCACCCACACACACCGGGGAGCTGTTTTTT.

A few counts support this clonotype. The V call is TRBV4-3, the J call TRBJ2-7; maybe TRBD2 (5 bases). CDR3 length: 15 amino acids. V was clipped by 1 base and J by 6 bases, with 16 bases between them. Germline CDR1 reads LGHNA; CDR2 reads YSLEER. The CDR3 loop reads CASSQAIRGIGEQYF. Written as DNA, the CDR3 is TGCGCCAGCAGCCAAGCGATCCGGGGTATCGGCGAGCAGTACTTC.

The rearrangement uses TRBV4-3 and TRBJ2-2; 9 nucleotides agree with TRBD2. The CDR3 consists of 18 residues. The germline gives CDR1 LGHNA, CDR2 YSLEER. J gave up 0 bases and V 2 bases, and 7 bases lay outside the gene matches. The CDR3 loop reads CASSQLLAGAANTGELFF. The CDR3 region has the DNA TGCGCCAGCAGCCAATTATTAGCGGGGGCCGCGAACACCGGGGAGCTGTTTTTT.

The V call is TRBV5-1, the J call TRBJ2-3, with D possibly called TRBD1 or TRBD2 (5 bases each). Germline CDR1 reads SGHRS; CDR2 reads YFSETQ. Trimming left V 4 bases short and J 4 bases short, with 19 bases between. This CDR3 has 16 residues. The CDR3 region has the DNA TGCGCCAGCAGCGACCAGGGAGTTGGGTCCGCAGATACGCAGTATTTT. The encoded protein is CASSDQGVGSADTQYF. The variable domain in full, completed from reference TRBV5-1 and TRBJ2-3, reads KAGVTQTPRYLIKTRGQQVTLSCSPISGHRSVSWYQQTPGQGLQFLFEYFSETQRNKGNFPGRFSGRQFSNSRSEMNVSTLELGDSALYLCASSDQGVGSADTQYFGPGTRLTVL.

The chain carries TRBV28 and TRBJ2-3; 7 bases are a match to TRBD2. Germline CDR1 reads MDHEN; CDR2 reads SYDVKM. V shed 5 bases, J shed 0 bases, and the junction held 5 bases outside the gene matches. The CDR3 totals 15 residues. CDR3 residues: CASSLLATSTDTQYF. CDR3 bases: TGTGCCAGCAGTCTACTAGCGACTAGCACAGATACGCAGTATTTT.

In this sample, this clonotype turned up a few times. V and J are TRBV3-1 and TRBJ1-1; 7 bases match TRBD1. The CDR3 runs to 13 residues. Unmatched junction bases numbered 8, after V lost 8 bases and J lost 5 bases. Germline CDR1 LGHDT, CDR2 YNNKEL (reference sequence). The CDR3, as DNA: TGTGCCAGCTCCGTAGGGGGCTATACTGAAGCTTTCTTT. This gives the protein CASSVGGYTEAFF.

This clonotype showed up many times. This chain joins TRBV18 and TRBJ2-3, with 7 nucleotides matching TRBD1. J lost 2 bases, V lost 2 bases, and 4 bases had no gene match. The CDR3 spans 15 residues. Germline CDR1 KGHSH, CDR2 LQKENI. The CDR3 loop reads CASSPRTGATDTQYF. The CDR3 bases are TGTGCCAGCTCACCAAGGACAGGAGCCACAGATACGCAGTATTTT.

This clonotype was seen a few times. The J gene is TRBJ1-5, the V gene TRBV21-1; the table's D gene call, TRBD1, was not cross checked with the DNA. TRBV21-1 is a known pseudogene. The CDR3 is made up of 13 amino acids. Here the CDR3 reads CASSKTRSGRQHF. As DNA, the CDR3 is TGTGCCAGCAGCAAAACAAGATCGGGACGCCAGCATTTT.

This clonotype was recorded a few times. The rearrangement joins TRBV20-1 to TRBJ1-2; TRBD1 agrees at 8 bases. CDR3 length: 14 amino acids. Germline CDR1 reads DFQATT; CDR2 reads SNEGSKA (reference sequence). J lost 7 bases, V lost 8 bases, and 15 bases had no gene match. CDR3 DNA: TGCAGTCCGGACAGGGAGACCCTAATTTCTGGCTACACCTTC. Protein: CSPDRETLISGYTF.

The V call is TRBV12-3 or TRBV12-4, the J call TRBJ1-2, with D tentatively TRBD1 (6 bases). Trimming removed 7 bases from V and 2 bases from J, with 14 bases in between. This CDR3 contains 14 residues. The DNA of the CDR3 is TGTGCCAGCACCTCGGGGGGGGCCAACTATGGCTACACCTTC. Amino acids: CASTSGGANYGYTF.

This clonotype was recorded a few times. V is TRBV29-1 and J is TRBJ1-5, with 8 bases that match TRBD1. V trimming: 3 bases; J trimming: 5 bases; junction bases outside the gene matches: 3. Looked up from germline, CDR1 is SQVTM and CDR2 is ANQGSEA. CDR3 length equals 13 residues. The CDR3 is CSVEDREDQPQHF. The CDR3 region has the DNA TGCAGCGTTGAGGACAGGGAAGATCAGCCCCAGCATTTT.

The chain uses TRBV11-2 and TRBJ2-2; 9 positions agree with TRBD1. The CDR3 runs to 16 residues. The V gene end was trimmed by 1 base and the J gene end by 3 bases; junction bases not matched to a gene: 3. CDR1 and CDR2 from the germline V gene are SGHAT and FQNNGV. CDR3 amino acids: CASSLVGQGDTGELFF. DNA of the CDR3: TGTGCCAGCAGCTTAGTGGGACAGGGTGACACCGGGGAGCTGTTTTTT.

This clonotype has only a few counts. The chain links TRBV7-2 to TRBJ2-3; 11 nucleotides line up with TRBD2. V lost 5 bases, J lost 8 bases, and 9 bases stayed unmatched. The CDR3 totals 15 residues. Germline CDR1 is SGHTA and CDR2 is FQGNSA. CDR3 region: CASSGVGTSGATQYF. The DNA for the CDR3 is TGTGCCAGCAGCGGGGTCGGGACTAGCGGTGCTACGCAGTATTTT. Looking up the rest from reference TRBV7-2 and TRBJ2-3 gives the full variable domain: GAGVSQSPSNKVTEKGKDVELRCDPISGHTALYWYRQSLGQGLEFLIYFQGNSAPDKSGLPSDRFSAERTGGSVSTLTIQRTQQEDSAVYLCASSGVGTSGATQYFGPGTRLTVL.

This clonotype was counted ten times or more. The gene calls are TRBV5-1 and TRBJ2-1, with 9 nucleotides matching TRBD2. The CDR3 consists of 15 residues. Losses at the gene ends were 4 bases for V and 9 bases for J; bases not matched to a gene: 11. Germline lookup yields CDR1 SGHRS and CDR2 YFSETQ. Here the CDR3 DNA reads TGCGCCAGCAGCCGGGACCTAGCGGGGTCCTTTGAGCAGTTCTTC. As protein: CASSRDLAGSFEQFF. Full variable domain (missing parts from reference TRBV5-1 and TRBJ2-1): KAGVTQTPRYLIKTRGQQVTLSCSPISGHRSVSWYQQTPGQGLQFLFEYFSETQRNKGNFPGRFSGRQFSNSRSEMNVSTLELGDSALYLCASSRDLAGSFEQFFGPGTRLTVL.

This clonotype was picked up a small number of times. Germline and junction disagree at one end, which may indicate a read error. The gene calls are TRBV12-3 or TRBV12-4 and TRBJ1-3; tentatively, D is TRBD1 (5 bases). The CDR3 extends over 12 amino acids. DNA of the CDR3: TGTGCCGTAGGGACCGTTGGATACACCATATATTTT. Its translation is CAVGTVGYTIYF.

This sequence joins TRBV6-5 and TRBJ1-3; no reliable D call. The CDR3 is 14 residues long. Germline values: CDR1 MNHEY, CDR2 SVGAGI. V shed 0 bases and J shed 0 bases, with 3 bases lying between them. The CDR3 spells CASSYSLSGNTIYF. CDR3 sequence (DNA): TGTGCCAGCAGTTACTCGCTCTCTGGAAACACCATATATTTT.

The CDR3: CASSLGFYEQFF. The CDR3 coding sequence is TGTGCCAGCAGCTTGGGTTTCTATGAGCAGTTCTTC. The genes are TRBV5-6 and TRBJ2-1; D unclear. V shed 0 bases and J shed 8 bases, with 6 bases lying between them. The CDR3 contains 12 residues. Germline lookup yields CDR1 SGHDT and CDR2 YYEEEE.

This clonotype was counted between two and nine times. This chain joins TRBV13 and TRBJ1-5; 8 bases map to TRBD1. The CDR3 runs to 16 residues. With V trimmed by 4 bases and J by 5 bases, 10 bases remained unmatched. Germline lookup yields CDR1 PRHDT and CDR2 FYEKMQ (reference sequence). Written as DNA, the CDR3 is TGTGCCAGCAGCTCCTCCCGGACAGGGCAAGATCAGCCCCAGCATTTT. Translation gives CASSSSRTGQDQPQHF.

This clonotype showed up just a few times. The V gene is TRBV27, the J gene TRBJ2-7; D is possibly TRBD2 (6 bases). This CDR3 spans 14 amino acids. Germline-derived CDR1 and CDR2 are MNHEY and SMNVEV (reference sequence). The ends were cut back, 2 bases at V and 4 bases at J, with 12 bases in the middle. CDR3 coding DNA: TGTGCCAGCAGTTTACGCGGGGAACGATACGAGCAGTACGTC. Amino acids: CASSLRGERYEQYV.

This clonotype has only a few counts. The gene calls are TRBV7-3 and TRBJ1-1, with TRBD1 matching 7 bases. The germline gives CDR1 SGHTA, CDR2 FQGTGA. After removal of 3 bases from V and 3 bases from J, the junction contained 10 bases not matched to a gene. The CDR3 spans 16 residues. CDR3 residues: CASSFSHAGGDTEAFF. In nucleotides, the CDR3 is TGTGCCAGCAGCTTTAGCCATGCAGGGGGGGACACTGAAGCTTTCTTT.